The clone carrying this TCR beta chain has just a few counts. Its antigen is unidentified. Germline values: CDR1 SGHTA, CDR2 FQGTGA. This CDR3 comprises 15 residues. V lost 8 bases, J lost 3 bases, and 11 bases stayed unmatched. The data belong to a study of T-cell memory formation after mild COVID-19. Overall study: TCR clusters largely stayed donor specific. Study results and caveats: There were some responding clones in pre-infection memory, which suggested that cross-reactive memory had joined. Most CD4+ clones that shrank were in CM and EM, while CD8+ ones turned up in EMRA. Second-wave clones that peaked on day 37 lacked confirmed SARS-CoV-2 specificity.

TCRdb analysed the 5' RACE reads with MiXCR anew, one entry per CDR3 protein. The table shows roughly 350,000 distinct CDR3 sequences, with roughly 13% occurring only once. The clonotype originates from a man between 18 and 35 years old who had mild COVID-19 (a few samples of this study predate the infection). Cell type and time point are not known. This rearrangement joins TRBV7-3 to TRBJ2-5; 8 bases align to TRBD1. The sample consisted of PBMCs or a T cell subset sorted from them (not recorded which). This CDR3 reads CASGQGQGAKETQYF. The CDR3 DNA is TGTGCCAGCGGGCAGGGGCAGGGGGCTAAAGAGACCCAGTACTTC. The whole variable domain, filled in from reference TRBV7-3 and TRBJ2-5, reads GAGVSQTPSNKVTEKGKYVELRCDPISGHTALYWYRQSLGQGPEFLIYFQGTGAADDSGLPNDRFFAVRPEGSVSTLKIQRTERGDSAVYLCASGQGQGAKETQYFGPGTRLLVL.